This T cell receptor beta chain was found in a study of blood T cell repertoires in COVID-19. In its sample, this clone was seen a few times. Trimming at V came to 5 bases and at J to 0 bases, leaving 7 bases not matched to a gene. The CDR3 contains 18 residues. CDR1 and CDR2 (germline): MNHEY, SMNVEV (reference sequence). Generated by immunoSEQ multiplex PCR, the TCRdb table keeps only in-frame clones and is missing some. The sample contains under 200,000 clones, approximately 79% of which appear only once. The origin of this receptor is a man between 60 and 75 years old with active or convalescent COVID-19. Sample: peripheral blood. The V and J genes are TRBV27 and TRBJ2-6; 10 nucleotides match TRBD1. CDR3 nucleotides: TGTGCCAGCAGTGAAGACAGGGGGCGATACTCTGGGGCCAACGTCCTGACTTTC. Its translation: CASSEDRGRYSGANVLTF.